This TCR beta chain was recorded in a study of metastatic and nonmetastatic thyroid tumors. TCRdb re-called clones from the PCR reads using MiXCR. The sample yields 5,500 to 7,000 clones, around 15% seen once. Thyroid surgery had not been preceded by any treatment in any patient. This clone was observed at least ten times. The receptor was derived from a male donor with papillary thyroid cancer or a benign thyroid nodule (not recorded which). Some clones in this sample may be carry-over from other donors' samples. The sequenced material came from tumor tissue.

CDR3 sequence: CASSGGTPSSYNEQFF. CDR3 nucleotide sequence: TGCGCCAGCAGCGGGGGGACACCGAGCTCCTACAATGAGCAGTTCTTC. This chain joins TRBV5-1 and TRBJ2-1; possibly TRBD1 or TRBD2 for D (6 bases each). Germline V CDR1 and CDR2: SGHRS, YFSETQ. The CDR3 covers 16 residues. The ends were cut back, 4 bases at V and 0 bases at J, with 14 bases in the middle. The full variable domain, in which reference TRBV5-1 and TRBJ2-1 provide the parts outside the CDR3, is KAGVTQTPRYLIKTRGQQVTLSCSPISGHRSVSWYQQTPGQGLQFLFEYFSETQRNKGNFPGRFSGRQFSNSRSEMNVSTLELGDSALYLCASSGGTPSSYNEQFFGPGTRLTVL.